Each of the 27 T cell receptor beta chains below was sequenced from the same sample in a study of PD-1 blockade in classical Hodgkin lymphoma. The patients all showed relapse after autologous stem cell transplantation, while their brentuximab vedotin exposure varied. Measured with immunoSEQ multiplex PCR; TCRdb has only the in-frame clones, and not every one. The sample has 11,000 or so clones, about 75% seen once. The sequences come from peripheral blood mononuclear cells (PBMCs), collected at baseline. The source of these receptors is a human donor with classical Hodgkin lymphoma.

The chain combines TRBV4-3 with TRBJ2-7; D is unresolved. Germline CDR1 and CDR2: LGHNA and YSLEER. This CDR3 is 15 amino acids long. The ends were cut back, 0 bases at V and 1 base at J, with 10 bases in the middle. CDR3 protein: CASSQDHQLSYEQYF. DNA for the CDR3: TGCGCCAGCAGCCAAGATCACCAGCTTTCCTACGAGCAGTACTTC.

The V gene is TRBV5-8, the J gene TRBJ2-5; D is perhaps TRBD1 or TRBD2 (5 bases each). Germline assignment: CDR1 SGHTS and CDR2 YDEGEE. The CDR3 runs to 13 residues. Trimming removed 4 bases from V and 5 bases from J, with 12 bases in between. The CDR3: CASSPSGTETQYF. Here the CDR3 DNA reads TGTGCCAGCAGCCCGTCGGGGACGGAGACCCAGTACTTC.

This clone was seen once. The rearrangement joins TRBV11-2 to TRBJ2-2; D may be TRBD1 or TRBD2 (7 bases each). V shed 5 bases and J shed 4 bases, with 14 bases lying between them. Germline V gives CDR1 SGHAT, CDR2 FQNNGV. The CDR3 has 15 amino acids. The CDR3 sequence is CASSPGGVRTGELFF. CDR3 sequence (DNA): TGTGCCAGCAGCCCAGGGGGGGTCCGCACCGGGGAGCTGTTTTTT.

This sequence joins TRBV5-1 and TRBJ2-7; 9 bases map to TRBD1. J lost 2 bases, V lost 0 bases, and 0 bases had no gene match. The CDR3 spans 14 residues. Germline V gene data show CDR1 as SGHRS and CDR2 as YFSETQ. CDR3 DNA: TGCGCCAGCAGCTTGGGGACAGGGGCCTACGAGCAGTACTTC. It codes for CASSLGTGAYEQYF.

This clone is large. The genes are TRBV27 and TRBJ2-7; D gene uncertain. Between the trimmed V and J ends, which lost 5 bases and 3 bases, there was a span of 11 bases. There are 13 residues in the CDR3. In germline, CDR1 is MNHEY, CDR2 SMNVEV (reference sequence). This CDR3 is CASSPTLGYEQYV. CDR3 in DNA: TGTGCCAGCAGTCCGACGTTAGGCTACGAGCAGTACGTC.

On this clone: This may stem from a read error, because a much larger clone lies one nucleotide away. In the same sample, other DNA sequences code for this CDR3. This rearrangement joins TRBV7-2 to TRBJ2-2; the match to TRBD2 covers 8 bases. This CDR3 has 15 amino acids. Germline V gene data show CDR1 as SGHTA and CDR2 as FQGNSA. The DNA for the CDR3 is TGTGCCAGTAGCTCCCCCCGGGGGGGCGGCGGGGAGCTGTTTTTT. Amino acids: CASSSPRGGGGELFF.

CDR3 sequence: CASSLFPSKPGNQPQHF. Written as DNA, the CDR3 is TGTGCCAGCAGCTTATTTCCCTCGAAACCTGGCAATCAGCCCCAGCATTTT. V is TRBV7-9 and J is TRBJ1-5; D uncertain. This CDR3 has 17 amino acids. V was cut by 2 bases and J by 2 bases, with 16 bases left in between. Looked up from germline, CDR1 is SEHNR and CDR2 is FQNEAQ (reference sequence).

The rearrangement uses TRBV10-3 and TRBJ1-2, with unresolved D. Between the trimmed V and J ends, which lost 0 bases and 7 bases, there was a span of 9 bases. CDR1 ENHRY and CDR2 SYGVKD come from the germline V gene. The CDR3 consists of 13 residues. For the CDR3, the DNA is TGTGCCATCAGTGAGTCGACTTCGGGTGGCTACACCTTC. Its translation is CAISESTSGGYTF.

The chain is built from TRBV5-6 and TRBJ2-2; unclear D gene. Trimming removed 4 bases from V and 5 bases from J, with 6 bases in between. This CDR3 is built from 12 residues. Looked up from germline, CDR1 is SGHDT and CDR2 is YYEEEE. CDR3 coding DNA: TGTGCCAGCAGCACTCATACCGGGGAGCTGTTTTTT. Translating it yields CASSTHTGELFF. Combining the CDR3 with reference TRBV5-6 and TRBJ2-2 gives the whole variable domain DAGVTQSPTHLIKTRGQQVTLRCSPKSGHDTVSWYQQALGQGPQFIFQYYEEEERQRGNFPDRFSGHQFPNYSSELNVNALLLGDSALYLCASSTHTGELFFGEGSRLTVL.

This chain joins TRBV6-6 and TRBJ1-2; D possibly corresponds to TRBD1 (5 bases). Looked up from germline, CDR1 is MNHNY and CDR2 is SVGAGI (reference sequence). The CDR3 covers 13 residues. Between the trimmed V and J ends, which lost 7 bases and 3 bases, there was a span of 12 bases. CDR3 bases: TGTGCCAGCAAGGTGACCAGGGACTATGGCTACACCTTC. Translated, it gives CASKVTRDYGYTF.

In its sample, this clone was seen a few times. The chain recombines TRBV7-2 with TRBJ2-6, with D tentatively TRBD1 (5 bases). Germline V gives CDR1 SGHTA, CDR2 FQGNSA. V was pared by 5 bases and J by 1 base, with 9 bases between. This CDR3 region has 15 residues. The CDR3 here is CASSPRTSGANVLTF. The CDR3 DNA reads TGTGCCAGCAGCCCTAGGACATCTGGGGCCAACGTCCTGACTTTC.

This clone showed up just a few times. The chain has TRBV6-5 and TRBJ1-1; perhaps TRBD1 as D (6 bases). CDR3 size: 14 residues. Per the germline V gene, CDR1 is MNHEY and CDR2 is SVGAGI. Trimming took 6 bases from V and 14 from J, leaving 25 bases between them. The CDR3 DNA reads as TGTGCCAGCAGCAACTCTAGAGGGACACCACTCAGGTTCTTT. Its translation is CASSNSRGTPLRFF.

This chain links TRBV5-1 with TRBJ2-3; no clear D gene. The CDR3 is made up of 15 amino acids. Germline V gene sequence: CDR1 SGHRS, CDR2 YFSETQ. V lost 0 bases and J lost 6, with 14 bases in between. The DNA of the CDR3 is TGCGCCAGCAGCTTGGAGGGCCTATATGACGATACGCAGTATTTT. Protein: CASSLEGLYDDTQYF.

This chain links TRBV19 with TRBJ1-4; 8 nucleotides line up with TRBD1. Germline CDR1 and CDR2: LNHDA and SQIVND (reference sequence). The CDR3 consists of 14 residues. Trimming cost V 2 bases and J 7 bases; bases outside gene matches: 3. The CDR3: CASSIQTGAEKLFF. The CDR3 DNA follows: TGTGCCAGTAGTATACAGACAGGGGCTGAAAAACTGTTTTTT.

V and J are TRBV7-2 and TRBJ2-5, with 8 positions matching TRBD2. This CDR3 has 17 amino acids. Germline values: CDR1 SGHTA, CDR2 FQGNSA. J gave up 1 base and V 2 bases, and 9 bases lay outside the gene matches. In nucleotides, the CDR3 is TGTGCCAGCAGCTTATCGTTCCGCGGGGGGCTCCAAGAGACCCAGTACTTC. It specifies CASSLSFRGGLQETQYF. Supplemented by reference TRBV7-2 and TRBJ2-5, the full variable domain reads GAGVSQSPSNKVTEKGKDVELRCDPISGHTALYWYRQSLGQGLEFLIYFQGNSAPDKSGLPSDRFSAERTGGSVSTLTIQRTQQEDSAVYLCASSLSFRGGLQETQYFGPGTRLLVL.

The chain combines TRBV6-5 with TRBJ2-3, with 9 nucleotides matching TRBD2. J lost 3 bases, V lost 2 bases, and 3 bases had no gene match. This CDR3 has 15 amino acids. In germline, CDR1 is MNHEY, CDR2 SVGAGI. For the CDR3, the DNA is TGTGCCAGCAGTTACCAAGCGGGGGGTACAGATACGCAGTATTTT. Amino acids: CASSYQAGGTDTQYF.

The V and J genes are TRBV4-1 and TRBJ2-2; TRBD1 matches 8 bases. Germline V CDR1 and CDR2: MGHRA, YSYEKL. V gave up 3 bases and J gave up 5 bases; unmatched junction bases: 5. There are 15 residues in the CDR3. CDR3 loop: CASSQDRVGTGELFF. CDR3 in DNA: TGCGCCAGCAGCCAGGACAGGGTCGGGACCGGGGAGCTGTTTTTT.

The chain recombines TRBV2 with TRBJ2-3, with no clear D. Per the germline V gene, CDR1 is SNHLY and CDR2 is FYNNEI. V lost 6 bases, J lost 2 bases, and 12 bases lay in between. The CDR3 has 14 residues. This CDR3 is CASRMELSTDTQYF. The CDR3 coding sequence is TGTGCCAGCAGAATGGAGCTATCCACAGATACGCAGTATTTT.

The chain carries TRBV5-1 and TRBJ2-2, with D possibly matching TRBD1 (6 bases). The length of the CDR3 is 15 residues. Germline lookup yields CDR1 SGHRS and CDR2 YFSETQ. V lost 2 bases to trimming and J lost 0 bases, with 8 bases between them. The DNA for the CDR3 is TGCGCCAGCAGCTTACAGGGCGCGAACACCGGGGAGCTGTTTTTT. This gives the protein CASSLQGANTGELFF.

This clone was detected once. The rearrangement uses TRBV2 and TRBJ2-5, with D perhaps TRBD1 or TRBD2 (5 bases each). Trimming removed 3 bases at V and 2 bases at J, with 10 bases between. CDR3 length: 14 residues. Germline V lookup: CDR1 SNHLY, CDR2 FYNNEI. CDR3 residues: CASSDGAYQETQYF. CDR3 sequence (DNA): TGTGCCAGCAGTGACGGGGCGTATCAAGAGACCCAGTACTTC.

The V and J genes are TRBV29-1 and TRBJ1-1; D gene ambiguous. Between the trimmed V and J ends, which lost 7 bases and 1 base, there was a span of 10 bases. The germline CDR1 and CDR2 sequences are SQVTM and ANQGSEA. This CDR3 has 12 amino acids. As DNA, the CDR3 is TGCAGCGCCGGACTGAGGAACACTGAAGCTTTCTTT. Residues: CSAGLRNTEAFF.

The chain uses TRBV2 and TRBJ2-1, with a weak D call TRBD2 (5 bases). This CDR3 contains 14 residues. Germline CDR1 and CDR2: SNHLY and FYNNEI. Trimming cost V 11 bases and J 0 bases, with 14 bases left between them. DNA for the CDR3: TGTGCCGGGTCCTTAGCGAGCTCCTACAATGAGCAGTTCTTC. Encoded protein: CAGSLASSYNEQFF. The complete variable domain, with remaining parts taken from reference TRBV2 and TRBJ2-1, reads EPEVTQTPSHQVTQMGQEVILRCVPISNHLYFYWYRQILGQKVEFLVSFYNNEISEKSEIFDDQFSVERPDGSNFTLKIRSTKLEDSAMYFCAGSLASSYNEQFFGPGTRLTVL.

The chain uses TRBV5-1 and TRBJ1-1, with a weak D call TRBD1 (6 bases). Germline V CDR1 and CDR2: SGHRS, YFSETQ. Between the trimmed V and J ends, which lost 0 bases and 1 base, there was a span of 7 bases. The CDR3 has 14 residues. For the CDR3, the DNA is TGCGCCAGCAGCTTGGACAGGGCGAACACTGAAGCTTTCTTT. This sequence encodes CASSLDRANTEAFF.

The chain recombines TRBV6-5 with TRBJ2-7; D is unresolved. The V end lost 0 bases, the J end lost 4 bases, and 10 bases lay between the germline ends. The germline V gene has CDR1 MNHEY and CDR2 SVGAGI. The CDR3 length is 14 residues. The CDR3 loop reads CASSYSFLGYEQYF. DNA of the CDR3: TGTGCCAGCAGTTACTCTTTCCTCGGGTACGAGCAGTACTTC.

This chain joins TRBV2 and TRBJ1-5; a possible D gene is TRBD1 (5 bases). Between the trimmed V and J ends, which lost 7 bases and 7 bases, there was a span of 17 bases. Germline-derived CDR1 and CDR2 are SNHLY and FYNNEI. The CDR3 extends over 14 amino acids. For the CDR3, the DNA is TGTGCCAGCAACGGACAATCTCGCACCCAGCCCCAGCATTTT. It is translated as CASNGQSRTQPQHF.

This clone has a handful of counts. The chain joins TRBV19 to TRBJ1-2, with 10 bases identical to TRBD1. The CDR3 has 14 amino acids. Germline CDR1 and CDR2: LNHDA and SQIVND (reference sequence). V lost 6 bases, J lost 3 bases, and 4 bases stayed unmatched. The CDR3: CASRRQGADYGYTF. Here the CDR3 DNA reads TGTGCCAGTAGACGACAGGGGGCAGACTATGGCTACACCTTC.

This clone was recorded once. The CDR3 reads CASSLVRGGTDTQYF. DNA for the CDR3: TGTGCCAGCAGTTTAGTGCGAGGGGGCACAGATACGCAGTATTTT. The V call is TRBV28, the J call TRBJ2-3; either TRBD1 or TRBD2 may supply D (5 bases each). V shed 2 bases and J shed 1 base, with 10 bases lying between them. CDR1 is MDHEN and CDR2 is SYDVKM in the germline V gene. The CDR3 spans 15 residues.